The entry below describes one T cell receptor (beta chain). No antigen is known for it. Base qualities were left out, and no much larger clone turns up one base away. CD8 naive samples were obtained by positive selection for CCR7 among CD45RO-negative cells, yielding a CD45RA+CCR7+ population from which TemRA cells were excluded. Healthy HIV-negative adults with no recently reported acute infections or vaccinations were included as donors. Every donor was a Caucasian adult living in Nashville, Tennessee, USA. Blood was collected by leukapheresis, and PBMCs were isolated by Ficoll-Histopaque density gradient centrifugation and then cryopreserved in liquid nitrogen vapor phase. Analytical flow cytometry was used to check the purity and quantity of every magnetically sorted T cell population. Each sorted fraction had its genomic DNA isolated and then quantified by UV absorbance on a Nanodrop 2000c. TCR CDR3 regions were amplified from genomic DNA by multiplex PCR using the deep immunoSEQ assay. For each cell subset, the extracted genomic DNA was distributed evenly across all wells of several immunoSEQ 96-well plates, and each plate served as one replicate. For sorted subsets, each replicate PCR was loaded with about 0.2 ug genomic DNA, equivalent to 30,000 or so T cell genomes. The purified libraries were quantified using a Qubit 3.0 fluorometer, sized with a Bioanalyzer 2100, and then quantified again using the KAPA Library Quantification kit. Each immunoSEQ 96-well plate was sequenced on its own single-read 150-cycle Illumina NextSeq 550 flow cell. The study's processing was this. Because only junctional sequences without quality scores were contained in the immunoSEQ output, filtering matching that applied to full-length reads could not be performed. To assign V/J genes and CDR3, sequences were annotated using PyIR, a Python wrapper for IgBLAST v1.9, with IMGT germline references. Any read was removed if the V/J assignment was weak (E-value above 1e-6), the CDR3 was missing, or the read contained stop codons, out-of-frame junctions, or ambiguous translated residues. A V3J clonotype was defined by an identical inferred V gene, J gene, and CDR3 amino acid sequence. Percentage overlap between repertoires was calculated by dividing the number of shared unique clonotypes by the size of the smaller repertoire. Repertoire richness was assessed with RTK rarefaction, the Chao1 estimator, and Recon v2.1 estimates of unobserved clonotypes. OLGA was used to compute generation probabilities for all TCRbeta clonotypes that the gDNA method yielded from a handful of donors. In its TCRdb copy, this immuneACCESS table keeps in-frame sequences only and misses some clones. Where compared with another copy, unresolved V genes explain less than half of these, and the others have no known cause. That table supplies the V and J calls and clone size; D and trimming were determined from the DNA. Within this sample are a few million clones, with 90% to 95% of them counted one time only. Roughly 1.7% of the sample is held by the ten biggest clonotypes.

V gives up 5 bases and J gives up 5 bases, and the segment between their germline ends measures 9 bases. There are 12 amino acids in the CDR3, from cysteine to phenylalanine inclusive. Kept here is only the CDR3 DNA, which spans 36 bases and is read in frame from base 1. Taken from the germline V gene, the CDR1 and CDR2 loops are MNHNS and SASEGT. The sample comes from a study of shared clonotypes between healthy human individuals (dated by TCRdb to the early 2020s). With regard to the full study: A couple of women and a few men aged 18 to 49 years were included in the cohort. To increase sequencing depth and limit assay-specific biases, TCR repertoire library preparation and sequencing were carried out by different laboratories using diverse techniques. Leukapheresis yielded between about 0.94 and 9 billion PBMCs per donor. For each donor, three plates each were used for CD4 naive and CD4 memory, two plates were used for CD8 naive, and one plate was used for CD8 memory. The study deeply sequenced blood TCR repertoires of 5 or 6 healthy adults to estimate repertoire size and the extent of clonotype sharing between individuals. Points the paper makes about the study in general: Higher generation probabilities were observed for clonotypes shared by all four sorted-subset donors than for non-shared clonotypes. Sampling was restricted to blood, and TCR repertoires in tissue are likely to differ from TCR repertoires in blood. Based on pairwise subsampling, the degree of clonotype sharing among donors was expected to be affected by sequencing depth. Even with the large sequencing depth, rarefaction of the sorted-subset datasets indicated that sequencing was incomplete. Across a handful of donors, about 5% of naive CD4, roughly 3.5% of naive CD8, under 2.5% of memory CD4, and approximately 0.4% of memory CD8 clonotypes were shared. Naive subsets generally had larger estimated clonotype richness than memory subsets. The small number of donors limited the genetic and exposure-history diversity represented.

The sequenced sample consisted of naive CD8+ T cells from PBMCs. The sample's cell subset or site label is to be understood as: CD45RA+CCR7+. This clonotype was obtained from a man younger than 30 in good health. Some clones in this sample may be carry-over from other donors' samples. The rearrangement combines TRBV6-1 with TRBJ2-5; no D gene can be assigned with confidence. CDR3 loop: CASSNLEETQYF. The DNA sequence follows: TGTGCCAGCAGTAATCTGGAGGAGACCCAGTACTTC.